This T cell receptor (beta chain) appears in the sequencing data of a study of T-cell memory formation after mild COVID-19. Study observations and caveats: The finding that pre-infection memory included some responding clones suggested that cross-reactive memory joined.

This clonotype was detected only a few times. Its antigen is currently unknown. Constant-segment primers and 5'RACE yielded cDNA libraries for TCR alpha and TCR beta, each carrying sample barcodes and UMIs. TCRdb independently ran MiXCR on the 5' RACE reads; one entry per CDR3 protein. The table records almost 550,000 distinct CDR3 sequences, about a fifth of them present only once. CDR3 size: 16 residues. Germline V lookup: CDR1 LGHDT, CDR2 YNNKEL (reference sequence). Trimming shortened V by 0 bases and J by 8 bases, and 16 bases separated the two germline ends. Sequencing used PBMCs or a T cell subset sorted from them (not recorded which). The J gene is TRBJ2-2, the V gene TRBV3-1, with D perhaps matching TRBD1 (6 bases). The clonotype comes from an adult woman who had mild COVID-19 (a few samples of this study predate the infection). Cell type and time point are not known. DNA for the CDR3: TGTGCCAGCAGCCAAGAGTACGGGACAACACCGGGGGAGCTGTTTTTT. Residues: CASSQEYGTTPGELFF.